The 10 T cell receptor beta chains listed next were all sequenced from one sample in a study of shared clonotypes between healthy human individuals (dated by TCRdb to 2019 to 2021). Library method: the immunoSEQ multiplex PCR assay. The clones in this table, taken by TCRdb from immuneACCESS, are in-frame only. Not every clone is retained; where verified, under half of the shortfall comes from an unresolved V gene, and the cause of the rest is unknown. The sample includes roughly 1,100,000 clones, with 60% to 80% observed a single time. Approximately 1.5% of the sample is taken by the ten largest. Sequencing used memory CD4+ T cells sorted from blood. According to the study, the label for this sample's cell subset or site signals: CD45RA-negative fraction. These receptors originate from a man aged 18-30 years in good health.

This chain links TRBV2 with TRBJ2-1, with TRBD1 as a possible D gene (6 bases). V was trimmed by 5 bases and J by 9 bases, leaving 17 bases between them. Germline V gene lookup returns CDR1 SNHLY and CDR2 FYNNEI. The CDR3 sequence is 14 residues long. The CDR3 loop reads CASSILQGRGEQFF. The CDR3, as DNA: TGTGCCAGCAGTATTTTACAGGGAAGGGGTGAGCAGTTCTTC.

The chain links TRBV28 to TRBJ1-1; tentatively, D is TRBD1 (5 bases). Looked up from germline, CDR1 is MDHEN and CDR2 is SYDVKM. The ends were cut back, 5 bases at V and 4 bases at J, with 17 bases in the middle. The CDR3 sequence is 15 residues long. CDR3 amino acids: CASSRSRVSSTEAFF. For the CDR3, the DNA is TGTGCCAGCAGTCGGAGCAGGGTTTCGAGCACTGAAGCTTTCTTT. Full variable domain (outside the CDR3, taken from reference TRBV28 and TRBJ1-1): DVKVTQSSRYLVKRTGEKVFLECVQDMDHENMFWYRQDPGLGLRLIYFSYDVKMKEKGDIPEGYSVSREKKERFSLILESASTNQTSMYLCASSRSRVSSTEAFFGQGTRLTVV.

The V gene is TRBV10-2, the J gene TRBJ2-1; TRBD2 agrees at 9 bases. There are 15 residues in the CDR3. CDR1 and CDR2 (germline): WSHSY, SAAADI. Germline trimming cut 3 bases from V and 6 bases from J; bases unmatched to any gene: 6. In DNA form, the CDR3 reads TGCGCCAGCAGTGAAGGCGGGGGGGCCACCAATGAGCAGTTCTTC. Translating it yields CASSEGGGATNEQFF.

This clone appeared once. CDR3 nucleotide sequence: TGTGCCAGTCAGCTGACTAGTTCTCGCACAGATACGCAGTATTTT. Its protein product is CASQLTSSRTDTQYF. The chain couples TRBV19 to TRBJ2-3; a possible D gene is TRBD2 (6 bases). The CDR3 length is 15 residues. CDR1 is LNHDA, CDR2 SQIVND, per germline (reference sequence). Trimming took 8 bases from V and 1 from J, leaving 16 bases between them.

Regarding this clone: The germline gene is not matched at one end of the junction; a read error may be the cause. The rearrangement links TRBV4-3 to TRBJ2-7; D may be TRBD1 (6 bases). Germline V gene lookup returns CDR1 LGHNA and CDR2 YSLEER. The CDR3 spans 16 residues. This CDR3 reads CVSSQSPQGRAYEQYF. The CDR3 DNA reads TGCGTCAGCAGCCAGTCACCCCAGGGGCGAGCCTACGAGCAGTACTTC.

A few counts support this clone. The chain has TRBV2 and TRBJ2-7; TRBD2 aligns across 14 bases. CDR1 and CDR2 (germline): SNHLY, FYNNEI. The CDR3 is 15 amino acids. The J segment lost 3 bases and the V segment lost 4 bases, leaving 2 bases of the junction unmatched. CDR3 sequence: CASSGTSGGFYEQYF. The CDR3 nucleotides are TGTGCCAGCAGTGGGACTAGCGGGGGGTTCTACGAGCAGTACTTC.

The J gene is TRBJ1-6, the V gene TRBV30, with D perhaps TRBD1 (5 bases). Germline CDR1 is GTSNPN and CDR2 is SVGIG (reference sequence). The CDR3 covers 15 residues. With 3 bases removed from V and 7 bases from J, the gap between germline ends came to 16 bases. The CDR3 DNA is TGTGCCTGGAGGGGGGGGTACAGTACGAATTCACCCCTCCACTTT. It codes for CAWRGGYSTNSPLHF.

The chain combines TRBV6-1 with TRBJ1-1, with 7 bases fitting TRBD1. J was trimmed by 2 bases and V by 2 bases; bases with no gene match: 8. CDR3 length: 16 residues. Germline CDR1 MNHNS, CDR2 SASEGT. CDR3 sequence: CASSELRGSRNTEAFF. In DNA form, the CDR3 reads TGTGCCAGCAGTGAACTCAGGGGGAGCCGAAACACTGAAGCTTTCTTT.

This chain uses TRBV6-6 with TRBJ1-6; D gene uncertain. The V and J ends lost 6 bases and 7 bases respectively, with 16 bases between them. The CDR3 extends over 15 amino acids. The V gene's germline CDR1 is MNHNY and CDR2 SVGAGI (reference sequence). CDR3 coding DNA: TGTGCCAGCAGAGCCGTGGAGGGAGGGAATTCACCCCTCCACTTT. Encoded protein: CASRAVEGGNSPLHF.

This chain joins TRBV11-2 and TRBJ2-3, with 11 bases aligning to TRBD2. The CDR3 has 16 residues. Unmatched junction bases numbered 5, after V lost 1 base and J lost 5 bases. Per the germline V gene, CDR1 is SGHAT and CDR2 is FQNNGV. CDR3 sequence reads: CASSLGVAGGLDTQYF. The CDR3 nucleotides read TGTGCCAGCAGCTTAGGGGTAGCGGGAGGGTTAGATACGCAGTATTTT.